Each of the 6 T cell receptor beta chains below was sequenced from the same sample in a study of blood T cell repertoires in COVID-19. Libraries were prepared by immunoSEQ multiplex PCR; TCRdb keeps only in-frame clonotypes and omits some of them. This sample yields roughly 8,200 clones, of which 80% to 90% are seen a single time; 6% to 9% belongs to the top ten. The sequenced sample consisted of peripheral blood. The receptor set was obtained from a human donor with active COVID-19. The donor label of this sample is uncertain.

The J gene is TRBJ2-3, the V gene TRBV14, with 8 bases aligning to TRBD1. V lost 4 bases, J lost 5 bases, and 5 bases stayed unmatched. Germline-derived CDR1 and CDR2 are SGHDN and FVKESK. CDR3 size: 14 residues. The CDR3, as DNA: TGTGCCAGCAGCCGACCCGGGACAGGAGATACGCAGTATTTT. This gives the protein CASSRPGTGDTQYF.

The V call is TRBV6-1, the J call TRBJ2-1; 8 nucleotides agree with TRBD2. V lost 4 bases to trimming and J lost 0 bases; unmatched junction nucleotides: 8. The CDR3 loop spans 17 amino acids. Per the germline V gene, CDR1 is MNHNS and CDR2 is SASEGT. DNA of the CDR3: TGTGCCAGCAGTGGCGGACTAGCCTTAAGCTCCTACAATGAGCAGTTCTTC. It translates to CASSGGLALSSYNEQFF.

This clone has just one count. This chain uses TRBV3-1 (or the pseudogene TRBV3-2) with TRBJ2-7; 10 bases are a match to TRBD2. With 3 bases clipped from V and 5 bases from J, the junction kept 7 bases outside the gene matches. This CDR3 is built from 15 residues. Germline-derived CDR1 and CDR2 are LGHDT and YNNKEL (reference sequence). The CDR3 reads CASSHPAGGIDEQYF. CDR3 DNA: TGTGCCAGCAGCCATCCAGCGGGGGGGATCGACGAGCAGTACTTC.

This chain joins TRBV7-9 and TRBJ2-1, with 8 bases fitting TRBD2. Germline CDR1 reads SEHNR; CDR2 reads FQNEAQ (reference sequence). After removal of 2 bases from V and 3 bases from J, the junction contained 12 bases not matched to a gene. This CDR3 contains 18 residues. The CDR3 sequence is CASSLRAELAENYNEQFF. The CDR3 DNA reads as TGTGCCAGCAGCTTACGGGCAGAACTAGCGGAGAACTACAATGAGCAGTTCTTC.

The V and J genes are TRBV9 and TRBJ2-6, with a possible D match to TRBD2 (6 bases). V was clipped by 6 bases and J by 0 bases, with 13 bases between them. Looked up from germline, CDR1 is SGDLS and CDR2 is YYNGEE. The CDR3 contains 16 residues. DNA of the CDR3: TGTGCCAGCAATCAGGACGGGAGCTCTGGGGCCAACGTCCTGACTTTC. It translates to CASNQDGSSGANVLTF.

The V and J genes are TRBV30 and TRBJ2-7; perhaps TRBD2 as D (5 bases). V was trimmed by 4 bases and J by 0 bases, leaving 10 bases between them. This CDR3 is built from 13 residues. Germline CDR1 and CDR2: GTSNPN and SVGIG (reference sequence). CDR3 protein: CAWTRASSYEQYF. The CDR3 DNA reads TGTGCCTGGACGAGGGCCAGCTCCTACGAGCAGTACTTC.